The clone carrying this TCR beta chain was detected only once. The CDR3 is 12 amino acids. V was clipped by 7 bases and J by 4 bases, with 8 bases between them. Germline V CDR1 and CDR2: SNHLY, FYNNEI. The authors' processing: Reference gene primers were amplified, and this amplification served to estimate nucleated cell counts. This table comes from immunoSEQ multiplex PCR, and its TCRdb copy is limited to in-frame clones, with some not included. D and trimming come from the DNA, and the V and J calls and clone size come from that table. The sample lists about 160,000 clones, roughly 90% occurring once. The data were taken from a study of blood T cell repertoires in COVID-19. Study information: Sources were T cells, B-cell-depleted T cells, or PBMCs; the material itself was cDNA or gDNA.

Sequenced: peripheral blood. The chain joins TRBV2 to TRBJ1-5, with a tentative D call TRBD1 (5 bases). This TCR came from a woman aged 55-75 years who had recovered from COVID-19. DNA of the CDR3: TGTGCCAGCACCAAGGGGAATCAGCCCCAGCATTTT. The encoded protein is CASTKGNQPQHF.